These T cell receptor beta chains were read from a single sample in a study of T cell repertoires in cytomegalovirus infection. TCRdb itself ran the reads through MiXCR, one entry per CDR3 protein. The sample has around 530,000 distinct CDR3 sequences, 26% seen once. Material for sequencing was PBMCs. The receptors here all came from a human donor in good health (CMV status not recorded). Some clones in this sample may be carry-over from other donors' samples. Each CDR3 is given with its conserved first and last residue.

TRBV28	CASSPSSGRLFEQFF
TRBV7-2	CASSLGGYETQYF
TRBV7-2	CASSSDRGSNQPQHF
TRBV28	CASSAPWTGTDTQYF
TRBV5-1	CASRAPGQGQAGANVLTF
TRBV7-6	CASSLAASGVNTGELFF
TRBV2	CASSELASNTGELFF
TRBV7-9	CASSSRTGRNTGELFF
TRBV7-6	CASSSGRGSEAFF
TRBV10-3	CAIMRDWGDTQYF
TRBV6-2/TRBV6-3	CASSWGAGQPQHF
TRBV7-6	CASSLAVGLQEAGRQETQYF
TRBV20-1	CSARPQGTSGYNEQFF
TRBV7-6	CASSQRLAGGHETQYF
TRBV7-2	CASSRRTGSPITWAEQYF